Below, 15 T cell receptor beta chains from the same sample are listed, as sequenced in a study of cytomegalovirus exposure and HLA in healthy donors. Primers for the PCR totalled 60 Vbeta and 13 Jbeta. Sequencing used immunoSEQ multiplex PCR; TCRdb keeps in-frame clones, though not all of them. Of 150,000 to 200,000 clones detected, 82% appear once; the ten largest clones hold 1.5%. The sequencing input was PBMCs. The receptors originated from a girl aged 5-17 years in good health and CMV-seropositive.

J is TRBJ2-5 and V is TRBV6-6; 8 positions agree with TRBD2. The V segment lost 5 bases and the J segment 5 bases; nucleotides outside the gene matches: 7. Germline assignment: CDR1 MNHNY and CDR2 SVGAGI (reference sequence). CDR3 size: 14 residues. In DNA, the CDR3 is TGTGCCAGCAGTCGGGGACTAGTGGATGAGACCCAGTACTTC. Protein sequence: CASSRGLVDETQYF.

The CDR3 nucleotides are TGTGCCAGCAGCTTGGGGACAAGGGGGACCTACGAGCAGTACTTC. It is translated as CASSLGTRGTYEQYF. The V gene is TRBV11-3, the J gene TRBJ2-7; D is perhaps TRBD1 (6 bases). V dropped 3 bases and J dropped 2 bases, with 14 bases sitting between them. This CDR3 has 15 amino acids. Germline V gene sequence: CDR1 SGHNT, CDR2 YENEEA. Variable domain in full (rest from reference TRBV11-3 and TRBJ2-7): EAGVVQSPRYKIIEKKQPVAFWCNPISGHNTLYWYLQNLGQGPELLIRYENEEAVDDSQLPKDRFSAERLKGVDSTLKIQPAELGDSAVYLCASSLGTRGTYEQYFGPGTRLTVT.

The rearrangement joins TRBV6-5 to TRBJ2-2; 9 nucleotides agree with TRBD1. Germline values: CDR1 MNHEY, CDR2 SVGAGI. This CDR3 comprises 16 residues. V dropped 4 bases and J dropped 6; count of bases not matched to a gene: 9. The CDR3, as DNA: TGTGCCAGCAGTTCCGGCTCCGGGACAGGGTCCGGGGAGCTGTTTTTT. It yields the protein CASSSGSGTGSGELFF.

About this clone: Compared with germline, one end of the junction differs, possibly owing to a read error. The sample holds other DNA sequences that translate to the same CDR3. The CDR3 coding sequence is TGTGCCAGCAGCTTGGGTCAAAATCCGGAGGCTAACTACGGCTACACCTTC. Translation: CASSLGQNPEANYGYTF. The chain carries TRBV5-4 and TRBJ1-2; D is unclear. Germline values: CDR1 SGHNT, CDR2 YYREEE (reference sequence). This CDR3 spans 17 amino acids.

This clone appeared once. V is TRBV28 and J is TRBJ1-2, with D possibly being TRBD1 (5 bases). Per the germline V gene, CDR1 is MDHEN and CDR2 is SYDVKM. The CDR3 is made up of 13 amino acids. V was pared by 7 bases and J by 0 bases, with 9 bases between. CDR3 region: CASIHRSNYGYTF. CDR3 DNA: TGTGCCAGCATTCACAGGTCTAACTATGGCTACACCTTC.

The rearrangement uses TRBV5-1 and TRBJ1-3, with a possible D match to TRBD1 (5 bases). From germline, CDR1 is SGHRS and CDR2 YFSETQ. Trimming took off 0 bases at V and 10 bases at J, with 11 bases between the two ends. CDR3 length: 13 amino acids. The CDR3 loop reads CASSLDQGGTIYF. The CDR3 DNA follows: TGCGCCAGCAGCTTGGACCAGGGAGGGACCATATATTTT. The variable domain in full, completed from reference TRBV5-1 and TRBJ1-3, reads KAGVTQTPRYLIKTRGQQVTLSCSPISGHRSVSWYQQTPGQGLQFLFEYFSETQRNKGNFPGRFSGRQFSNSRSEMNVSTLELGDSALYLCASSLDQGGTIYFGEGSWLTVV.

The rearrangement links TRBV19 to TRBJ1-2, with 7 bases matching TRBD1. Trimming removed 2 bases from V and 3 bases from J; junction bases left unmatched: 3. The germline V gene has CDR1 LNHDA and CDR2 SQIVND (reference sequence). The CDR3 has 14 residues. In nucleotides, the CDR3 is TGTGCCAGTAGTATACAGGGGGTTGACTATGGCTACACCTTC. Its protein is CASSIQGVDYGYTF.

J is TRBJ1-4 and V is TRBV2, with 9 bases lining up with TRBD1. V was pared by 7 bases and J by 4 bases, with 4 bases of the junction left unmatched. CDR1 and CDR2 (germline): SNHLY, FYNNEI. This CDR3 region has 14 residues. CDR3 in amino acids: CASTTDRGNEKLFF. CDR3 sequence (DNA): TGTGCCAGCACTACGGACAGGGGTAATGAAAAACTGTTTTTT. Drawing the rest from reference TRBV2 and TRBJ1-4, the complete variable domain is EPEVTQTPSHQVTQMGQEVILRCVPISNHLYFYWYRQILGQKVEFLVSFYNNEISEKSEIFDDQFSVERPDGSNFTLKIRSTKLEDSAMYFCASTTDRGNEKLFFGSGTQLSVL.

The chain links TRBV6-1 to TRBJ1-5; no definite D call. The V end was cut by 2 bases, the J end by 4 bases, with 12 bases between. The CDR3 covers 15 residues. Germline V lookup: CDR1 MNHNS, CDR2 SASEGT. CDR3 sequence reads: CASSEYGRINQPQHF. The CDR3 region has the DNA TGTGCCAGCAGTGAATACGGGAGAATAAATCAGCCCCAGCATTTT.

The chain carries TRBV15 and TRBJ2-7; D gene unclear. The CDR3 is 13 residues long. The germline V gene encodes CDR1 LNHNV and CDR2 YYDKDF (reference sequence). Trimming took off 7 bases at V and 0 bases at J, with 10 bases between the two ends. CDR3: CATKSTSSYEQYF. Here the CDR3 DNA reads TGTGCCACCAAATCCACGAGCTCCTACGAGCAGTACTTC.

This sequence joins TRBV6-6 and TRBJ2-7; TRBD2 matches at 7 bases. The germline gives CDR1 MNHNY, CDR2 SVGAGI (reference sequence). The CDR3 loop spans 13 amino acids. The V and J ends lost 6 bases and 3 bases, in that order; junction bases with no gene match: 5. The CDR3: CASRRRGDYEQYF. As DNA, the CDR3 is TGTGCCAGCAGACGCCGGGGGGACTACGAGCAGTACTTC.

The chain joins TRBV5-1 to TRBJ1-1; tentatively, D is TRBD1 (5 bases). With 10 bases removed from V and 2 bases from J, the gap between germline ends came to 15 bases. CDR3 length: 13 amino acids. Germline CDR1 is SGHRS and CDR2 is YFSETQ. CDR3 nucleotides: TGCGCCTCAGGGTTGGATCTTAACACTGAAGCTTTCTTT. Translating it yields CASGLDLNTEAFF. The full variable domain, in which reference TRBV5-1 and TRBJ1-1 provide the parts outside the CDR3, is KAGVTQTPRYLIKTRGQQVTLSCSPISGHRSVSWYQQTPGQGLQFLFEYFSETQRNKGNFPGRFSGRQFSNSRSEMNVSTLELGDSALYLCASGLDLNTEAFFGQGTRLTVV.

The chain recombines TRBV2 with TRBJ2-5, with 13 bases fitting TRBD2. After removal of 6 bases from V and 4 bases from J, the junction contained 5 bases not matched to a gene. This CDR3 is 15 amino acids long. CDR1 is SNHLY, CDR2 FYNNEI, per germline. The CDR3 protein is CASRALAGGRETQYF. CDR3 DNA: TGTGCCAGCAGAGCACTAGCGGGGGGGAGAGAGACCCAGTACTTC.

CDR3 sequence (DNA): TGCAGCGTTGAGGGGCAGGGAGGCCCTTTTGGCTACACCTTC. The encoded protein is CSVEGQGGPFGYTF. The genes are TRBV29-1 and TRBJ1-2; TRBD1 is a possible D gene (5 bases). With 3 bases removed from V and 7 bases from J, the gap between germline ends came to 18 bases. CDR3 length equals 14 residues. Germline assignment: CDR1 SQVTM and CDR2 ANQGSEA.

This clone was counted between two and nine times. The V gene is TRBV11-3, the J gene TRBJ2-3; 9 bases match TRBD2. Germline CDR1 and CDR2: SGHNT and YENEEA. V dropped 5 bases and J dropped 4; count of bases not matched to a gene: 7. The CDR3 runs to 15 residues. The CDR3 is CASSPLAGTSDTQYF. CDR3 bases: TGTGCCAGCAGCCCCCTAGCGGGGACTTCAGATACGCAGTATTTT.